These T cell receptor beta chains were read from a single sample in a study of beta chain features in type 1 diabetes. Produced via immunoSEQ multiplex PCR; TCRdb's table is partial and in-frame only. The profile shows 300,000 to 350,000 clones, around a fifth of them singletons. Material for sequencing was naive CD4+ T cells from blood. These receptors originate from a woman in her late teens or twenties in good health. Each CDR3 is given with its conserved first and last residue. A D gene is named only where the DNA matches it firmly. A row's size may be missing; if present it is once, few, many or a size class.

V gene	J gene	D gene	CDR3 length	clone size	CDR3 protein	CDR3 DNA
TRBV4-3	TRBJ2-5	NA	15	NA	CASSQDLQGQETQYF	TGCGCCAGCAGCCAAGATCTTCAGGGTCAAGAGACCCAGTACTTC
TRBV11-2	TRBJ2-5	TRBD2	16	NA	CASSTLRTSGRLTQYF	TGTGCCAGCAGCACCCTCCGGACTAGCGGGAGGCTGACCCAGTACTTC
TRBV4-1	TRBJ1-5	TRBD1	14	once	CASSQGQGFQPQHF	TGCGCCAGCAGCCAAGGACAGGGGTTTCAGCCCCAGCATTTT
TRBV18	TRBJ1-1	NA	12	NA	CASSPRETEAFF	TGTGCCAGCTCACCCCGGGAAACTGAAGCTTTCTTT
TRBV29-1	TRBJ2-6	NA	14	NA	CSVGPDSGANVLTF	TGCAGCGTTGGGCCAGACTCTGGGGCCAACGTCCTGACTTTC
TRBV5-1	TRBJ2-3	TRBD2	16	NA	CASSTQAGAFRNTQYF	TGCGCCAGCAGCACACAAGCGGGGGCGTTCAGGAATACGCAGTATTTT
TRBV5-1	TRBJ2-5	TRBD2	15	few	CASSLGLAGQETQYF	TGCGCCAGCAGCCTCGGACTAGCGGGACAAGAGACCCAGTACTTC
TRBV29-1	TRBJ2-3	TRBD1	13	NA	CSVEGQSTDTQYF	TGCAGCGTTGAGGGACAGAGCACAGATACGCAGTATTTT
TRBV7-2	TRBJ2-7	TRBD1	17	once	CASLSSDLTRQGYEQYF	TGTGCCAGCCTAAGTAGCGACCTAACCCGACAGGGATACGAGCAGTACTTC
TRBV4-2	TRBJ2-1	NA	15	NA	CASSLRSGSQSEQFF	TGTGCCAGCAGCCTTCGGAGCGGGTCGCAGTCCGAGCAGTTCTTC
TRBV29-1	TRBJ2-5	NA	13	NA	CSVELRVRETQYF	TGCAGCGTTGAATTGCGGGTCCGGGAGACCCAGTACTTC
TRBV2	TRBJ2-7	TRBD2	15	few	CASSPTTSGVYEQYF	TGTGCCAGCAGCCCCACCACTAGCGGGGTGTACGAGCAGTACTTC
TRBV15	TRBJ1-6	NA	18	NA	CATSRDPGGSSYNSPLHF	TGTGCCACCAGCAGAGATCCCGGCGGGAGCTCCTATAATTCACCCCTCCACTTT
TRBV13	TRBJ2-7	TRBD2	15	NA	CASSARPLAEYEQYF	TGTGCCAGCAGCGCCCGACCTCTAGCGGAGTACGAGCAGTACTTC
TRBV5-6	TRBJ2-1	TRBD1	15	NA	CASSRGQGAYNEQFF	TGTGCCAGCAGCCGAGGGCAGGGGGCCTACAATGAGCAGTTCTTC
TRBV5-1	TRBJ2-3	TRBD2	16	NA	CASSLGTSGYTDTQYF	TGCGCCAGCAGCTTGGGGACTAGCGGATACACAGATACGCAGTATTTT
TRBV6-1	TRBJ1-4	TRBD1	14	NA	CASSPGQKVEKLFF	TGTGCCAGCAGTCCGGGACAGAAGGTTGAAAAACTGTTTTTT
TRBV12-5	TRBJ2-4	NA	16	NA	CASGFRVVGAKNIQYF	TGTGCTAGTGGTTTCAGGGTCGTTGGGGCCAAAAACATTCAGTACTTC
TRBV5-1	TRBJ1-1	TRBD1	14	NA	CASSLDRGYTEAFF	TGCGCCAGCAGCTTGGACAGGGGATACACTGAAGCTTTCTTT
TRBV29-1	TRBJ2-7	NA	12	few	CSVAMETYEQYF	TGCAGCGTTGCGATGGAGACCTACGAGCAGTACTTC
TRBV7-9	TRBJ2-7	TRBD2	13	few	CASSWGGGYEQYF	TGTGCCAGCAGCTGGGGCGGGGGCTACGAGCAGTACTTC
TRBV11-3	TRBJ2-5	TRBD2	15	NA	CASSTWTSPQETQYF	TGTGCCAGCAGCACATGGACTAGCCCCCAAGAGACCCAGTACTTC
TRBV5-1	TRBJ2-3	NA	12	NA	CASATKTDTQYF	TGCGCCAGCGCAACAAAGACAGATACGCAGTATTTT
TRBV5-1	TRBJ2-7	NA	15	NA	CASSRVGQGSYEQYF	TGCGCCAGCAGCCGGGTCGGCCAAGGCTCCTACGAGCAGTACTTC
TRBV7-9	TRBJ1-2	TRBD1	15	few	CASSMGQGTDYGYTF	TGTGCCAGCTCCATGGGACAGGGAACGGACTATGGCTACACCTTC
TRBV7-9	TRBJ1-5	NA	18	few	CASSSPSQGSGFNQPQHF	TGTGCCAGCAGCTCGCCATCACAGGGATCCGGCTTTAATCAGCCCCAGCATTTT
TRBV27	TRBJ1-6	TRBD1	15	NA	CASSFGQGRGSPLHF	TGTGCCAGCAGTTTCGGACAGGGACGGGGATCACCCCTCCACTTT
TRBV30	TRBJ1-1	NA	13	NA	CARSVGVNTEAFF	TGTGCCCGGTCGGTAGGGGTAAACACTGAAGCTTTCTTT
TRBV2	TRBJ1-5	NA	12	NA	CASSFPPGPQHF	TGTGCCAGCAGTTTTCCCCCCGGGCCCCAGCATTTT
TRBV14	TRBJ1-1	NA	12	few	CASSPSYTEAFF	TGTGCCAGCAGCCCCTCCTACACTGAAGCTTTCTTT
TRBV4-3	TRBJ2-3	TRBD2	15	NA	CASSPNGGAGNTQYF	TGCGCCAGCAGCCCTAACGGGGGGGCCGGGAATACGCAGTATTTT
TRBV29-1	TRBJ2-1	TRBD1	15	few	CSGQLGQGVSNEQFF	TGCAGCGGCCAACTGGGACAGGGGGTCTCCAATGAGCAGTTCTTC
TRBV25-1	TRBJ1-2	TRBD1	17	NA	CASSEPGQGAIVNGYTF	TGTGCCAGCAGTGAACCGGGACAGGGGGCGATAGTAAACGGCTACACCTTC
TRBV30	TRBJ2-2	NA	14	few	CAWSLAPNTGELFF	TGTGCCTGGAGTTTGGCACCGAACACCGGGGAGCTGTTTTTT
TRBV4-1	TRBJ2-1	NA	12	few	CASSHIADEQFF	TGCGCCAGCAGCCACATAGCCGATGAGCAGTTCTTC
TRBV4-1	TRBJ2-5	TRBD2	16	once	CASSPWGLAGQETQYF	TGCGCCAGCAGCCCCTGGGGGCTAGCGGGGCAAGAGACCCAGTACTTC
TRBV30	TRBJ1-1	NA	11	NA	CAWTGESEAFF	TGTGCCTGGACAGGGGAATCTGAAGCTTTCTTT
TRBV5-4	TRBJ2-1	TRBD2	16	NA	CASSPGAAGGYNEQFF	TGTGCCAGCAGCCCTGGGGCAGCGGGGGGATACAATGAGCAGTTCTTC
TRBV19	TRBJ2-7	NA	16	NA	CASSLGLGQRPYEQYF	TGTGCCAGTAGTCTCGGCCTAGGTCAGAGGCCCTACGAGCAGTACTTC
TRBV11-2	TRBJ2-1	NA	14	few	CASSSLGGYNEQFF	TGTGCCAGCAGTTCTTTAGGGGGCTACAATGAGCAGTTCTTC
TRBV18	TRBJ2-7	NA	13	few	CASSLSEDYEQYF	TGTGCCAGCTCGTTGTCGGAGGACTACGAGCAGTACTTC
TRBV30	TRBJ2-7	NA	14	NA	CAWSVKNSPEEQYF	TGTGCCTGGAGTGTAAAGAATTCCCCCGAGGAGCAGTACTTC
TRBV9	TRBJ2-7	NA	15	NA	CASSVGGTGSYEQYF	TGTGCCAGCAGCGTAGGGGGGACTGGATCCTACGAGCAGTACTTC
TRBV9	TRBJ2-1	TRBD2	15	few	CASRRSGGPYNEQFF	TGTGCCAGCAGACGGAGCGGGGGGCCCTACAATGAGCAGTTCTTC
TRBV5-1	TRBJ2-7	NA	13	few	CASSRGSGSEQYF	TGCGCCAGCAGCCGGGGAAGCGGTTCCGAGCAGTACTTC
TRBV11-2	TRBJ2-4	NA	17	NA	CASSTFRGSLSKNIQYF	TGTGCCAGCAGCACCTTCCGAGGGTCTCTATCCAAAAACATTCAGTACTTC
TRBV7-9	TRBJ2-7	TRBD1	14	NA	CASSFAGTAYEQYF	TGTGCCAGCAGCTTCGCCGGGACAGCCTACGAGCAGTACTTC
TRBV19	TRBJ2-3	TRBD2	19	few	CASRYSGLAGAFSTDTQYF	TGTGCCAGTAGATACTCCGGACTAGCGGGGGCTTTTAGCACAGATACGCAGTATTTT
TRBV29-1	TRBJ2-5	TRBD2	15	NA	CSVEDRVGGEETQYF	TGCAGCGTTGAAGATAGGGTGGGGGGGGAAGAGACCCAGTACTTC
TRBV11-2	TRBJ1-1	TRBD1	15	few	CASSRGGQGGTEAFF	TGTGCCAGCTCACGGGGGGGTCAGGGGGGCACTGAAGCTTTCTTT
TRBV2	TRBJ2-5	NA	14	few	CASSAPQVTETQYF	TGTGCCAGCAGTGCCCCGCAGGTCACCGAGACCCAGTACTTC
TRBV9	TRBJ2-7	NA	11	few	CASSETYEQYF	TGTGCCAGCAGTGAGACCTACGAGCAGTACTTC
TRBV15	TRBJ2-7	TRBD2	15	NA	CATSRDPSGVYEQYF	TGTGCCACCAGCAGAGATCCCAGCGGGGTGTACGAGCAGTACTTC
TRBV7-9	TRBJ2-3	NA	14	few	CASSSGIADDTQYF	TGTGCCAGCAGCTCCGGCATAGCCGACGATACGCAGTATTTT
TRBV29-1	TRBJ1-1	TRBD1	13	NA	CSVELNRGTEAFF	TGCAGCGTTGAACTAAACAGGGGGACTGAAGCTTTCTTT